These 20 T cell receptor beta chains were all obtained from the same sample, sequenced in a study of Ad26.COV2.S vaccination and SARS-CoV-2 variants. Treatment specified: 15 to 20 received Ad26.COV2.S at low or high dose, single or two shots; about 5 received placebo; per-sample allocation not given. Day 63 after the first injection of vaccine or placebo was the sampling time. This table comes from immunoSEQ multiplex PCR, and its TCRdb copy is limited to in-frame clones, with some not included. The sample holds 400,000 or so clones; roughly nine tenths are singletons and the top ten take under 4%. The material sequenced was peripheral blood, taken in a trial of Ad26.COV2.S vaccine versus placebo. These receptor sequences come from a person aged 18-60 years who received the Ad26.COV2.S COVID-19 vaccine or a placebo.

Here the CDR3 DNA reads TGTGCCAGCAGCTTAGAAACCCCTAGCGGGGGGAACATTAACGAGCAGTACTTC. Its translation is CASSLETPSGGNINEQYF. V is TRBV7-6 and J is TRBJ2-7; TRBD2 matches at 11 bases. This CDR3 has 18 residues. Trimming at V came to 1 base and at J to 5 bases, leaving 13 bases not matched to a gene. Germline V lookup: CDR1 SGHVS, CDR2 FNYEAQ.

The chain uses TRBV7-9 and TRBJ1-1; D not resolved. V was pared by 3 bases and J by 2 bases, with 7 bases between. Germline-derived CDR1 and CDR2 are SEHNR and FQNEAQ (reference sequence). There are 13 residues in the CDR3. This chain's CDR3 is CASSLRQNTEAFF. CDR3 sequence (DNA): TGTGCCAGCAGCTTGCGGCAAAACACTGAAGCTTTCTTT.

V and J are TRBV4-3 and TRBJ2-1; tentatively, D is TRBD1 (5 bases). Germline lookup yields CDR1 LGHNA and CDR2 YSLEER. CDR3 length equals 16 residues. Trimming shortened V by 0 bases and J by 7 bases, and 16 bases separated the two germline ends. The chain's CDR3 is CASSQDSGRVRNEQFF. Here the CDR3 DNA reads TGCGCCAGCAGCCAAGATTCCGGCAGGGTGAGGAATGAGCAGTTCTTC.

The rearrangement uses TRBV19 and TRBJ1-6; no firm D call. CDR3 length: 13 residues. Trimming took off 5 bases at V and 10 bases at J, with 12 bases between the two ends. In germline, CDR1 is LNHDA, CDR2 SQIVND (reference sequence). CDR3: CASSPTLGSPLHF. CDR3 nucleotide sequence: TGTGCCAGTAGTCCCACCCTTGGGTCACCCCTCCACTTT.

The rearrangement joins TRBV13 to TRBJ2-7, with 9 bases lining up with TRBD1. The trim removed 5 bases at V and 3 bases at J, leaving 8 bases unmatched. There are 15 residues in the CDR3. CDR1 and CDR2 from the germline V gene are PRHDT and FYEKMQ (reference sequence). The CDR3 nucleotides are TGTGCCAGCAGCCTAAGGACAGGGGCGAACTACGAGCAGTACTTC. This translates into CASSLRTGANYEQYF.

The chain employs TRBV15 and TRBJ2-7; possible D gene TRBD1, 6 bases. This CDR3 region has 16 residues. Deletions cut 4 bases from V and 3 bases from J, with 19 bases between. Per the germline V gene, CDR1 is LNHNV and CDR2 is YYDKDF (reference sequence). The chain's CDR3 is CATSILMVGASYEQYF. As DNA, the CDR3 is TGTGCCACCAGCATCCTCATGGTGGGGGCAAGCTACGAGCAGTACTTC. Combining the CDR3 with reference TRBV15 and TRBJ2-7 gives the whole variable domain DAMVIQNPRYQVTQFGKPVTLSCSQTLNHNVMYWYQQKSSQAPKLLFHYYDKDFNNEADTPDNFQSRRPNTSFCFLDIRSPGLGDTAMYLCATSILMVGASYEQYFGPGTRLTVT.

This clone was recorded once. The chain employs TRBV29-1 and TRBJ1-2, with D possibly matching TRBD1 (6 bases). V lost 4 bases and J 8 bases, leaving 11 bases between the germline ends. CDR3 length: 11 amino acids. CDR1 is SQVTM and CDR2 is ANQGSEA in the germline V gene. In DNA form, the CDR3 reads TGCAGCGTTGCAGGGGCTCGGGGCTACACCTTC. As protein: CSVAGARGYTF.

The chain recombines TRBV9 with TRBJ1-1; TRBD1 might be the D (6 bases). This CDR3 has 15 residues. Germline-derived CDR1 and CDR2 are SGDLS and YYNGEE. Trimming left V 4 bases short and J 1 base short, with 14 bases between. DNA for the CDR3: TGTGCCAGCAGCCTAACAGGGAACTCGAACACTGAAGCTTTCTTT. This sequence encodes CASSLTGNSNTEAFF. Combining the CDR3 with reference TRBV9 and TRBJ1-1 gives the whole variable domain DSGVTQTPKHLITATGQRVTLRCSPRSGDLSVYWYQQSLDQGLQFLIQYYNGEERAKGNILERFSAQQFPDLHSELNLSSLELGDSALYFCASSLTGNSNTEAFFGQGTRLTVV.

The chain has TRBV11-2 and TRBJ2-3, with D unclear. The CDR3 has 15 residues. The germline V gene has CDR1 SGHAT and CDR2 FQNNGV. The V end was cut by 2 bases, the J end by 0 bases, with 9 bases between. Here the CDR3 DNA reads TGTGCCAGCAGCTTACGTCGGGCGAGCACAGATACGCAGTATTTT. It encodes CASSLRRASTDTQYF.

V is TRBV5-4 and J is TRBJ2-3, with D perhaps TRBD2 (5 bases). The CDR3 has 12 amino acids. V shed 0 bases and J shed 6 bases, with 5 bases lying between them. From germline, CDR1 is SGHNT and CDR2 YYREEE (reference sequence). The CDR3 sequence is CASSLGGDTQYF. As DNA, the CDR3 is TGTGCCAGCAGCTTGGGAGGGGATACGCAGTATTTT.

V gene TRBV19 combines with J gene TRBJ2-7; D unclear. CDR3 length: 13 residues. Germline V gene lookup returns CDR1 LNHDA and CDR2 SQIVND (reference sequence). The V end was cut by 4 bases, the J end by 6 bases, with 13 bases between. As DNA, the CDR3 is TGTGCCAGTAGTAATTCCCGTGGTTTCGAGCAGTACTTC. Protein product: CASSNSRGFEQYF.

The CDR3 spells CASTGTVGNSPLHF. CDR3 nucleotides: TGTGCCAGCACCGGGACAGTTGGCAATTCACCCCTCCACTTT. J is TRBJ1-6 and V is TRBV3-1 (or the pseudogene TRBV3-2), with 7 bases matching TRBD1. The CDR3 spans 14 residues. Germline CDR1 and CDR2: LGHDT and YNNKEL (reference sequence). The V segment lost 7 bases and the J segment 7 bases; nucleotides outside the gene matches: 7.

The rearrangement uses TRBV12-2 and TRBJ2-5; the table's D call of TRBD2 was not tested on the DNA. TRBV12-2 has pseudogene status. The CDR3 totals 13 residues. The CDR3 sequence: CASPVGKQETQYF. In DNA, the CDR3 is TGTGCAAGTCCCGTCGGGAAACAAGAGACCCAGTACTTC.

This chain links TRBV29-1 with TRBJ2-2; 8 bases fit TRBD2. Germline V gene lookup returns CDR1 SQVTM and CDR2 ANQGSEA. J lost 6 bases, V lost 7 bases, and 10 bases had no gene match. This CDR3 comprises 14 residues. DNA of the CDR3: TGCAGCGCCGCCGGGGGGGCCTTTTCCGGGGAGCTGTTTTTT. This gives the protein CSAAGGAFSGELFF.

This clone was observed a single time. The chain carries TRBV18 and TRBJ1-5; TRBD1 aligns across 10 bases. With 5 bases clipped from V and 7 bases from J, the junction kept 11 bases outside the gene matches. Germline V gene lookup returns CDR1 KGHSH and CDR2 LQKENI. The CDR3 loop spans 16 amino acids. In nucleotides, the CDR3 is TGTGCCAGCTCATCAACACAGACAGGGGGCGGGCAGCCCCAGCATTTT. It encodes CASSSTQTGGGQPQHF.

The V and J genes are TRBV6-6 and TRBJ2-2; TRBD1 might be the D (5 bases). V gave up 2 bases and J gave up 6 bases, with 10 bases separating them. The CDR3 has 14 residues. Germline V lookup: CDR1 MNHNY, CDR2 SVGAGI (reference sequence). CDR3: CASSYVQAPGELFF. The DNA of the CDR3 is TGTGCCAGCAGTTACGTACAGGCGCCCGGGGAGCTGTTTTTT.

The chain couples TRBV3-1 (or the pseudogene TRBV3-2) to TRBJ1-2; D is unresolved. Deletions cut 1 base from V and 8 bases from J, with 11 bases between. Germline lookup yields CDR1 LGHDT and CDR2 YNNKEL (reference sequence). The CDR3 is 13 amino acids. Here the CDR3 DNA reads TGTGCCAGCAGCCAAGGGAGCGCGCGGGGCTACACCTTC. This codes for CASSQGSARGYTF.

The rearrangement links TRBV5-1 to TRBJ2-2; either TRBD1 or TRBD2 may supply D (5 bases each). Germline V gene sequence: CDR1 SGHRS, CDR2 YFSETQ. The CDR3 has 14 amino acids. Trimming shortened V by 4 bases and J by 5 bases, and 12 bases separated the two germline ends. For the CDR3, the DNA is TGCGCCAGCAGCCCCGGGACCATGACCGGGGAGCTGTTTTTT. The encoded protein is CASSPGTMTGELFF. The full variable domain, in which reference TRBV5-1 and TRBJ2-2 provide the parts outside the CDR3, is KAGVTQTPRYLIKTRGQQVTLSCSPISGHRSVSWYQQTPGQGLQFLFEYFSETQRNKGNFPGRFSGRQFSNSRSEMNVSTLELGDSALYLCASSPGTMTGELFFGEGSRLTVL.

This chain connects TRBV29-1 to TRBJ1-2; D is ambiguous. V lost 6 bases and J 0 bases, leaving 5 bases between the germline ends. Germline CDR1 and CDR2: SQVTM and ANQGSEA. This CDR3 has 11 residues. The CDR3 sequence is CSVGTNYGYTF. The CDR3, as DNA: TGCAGCGTCGGGACTAACTATGGCTACACCTTC.

The CDR3 DNA sequence: TGCGCCAGCAGCTTGAACGGAGCCCCTGAAGCTTTCTTT. This translates into CASSLNGAPEAFF. The V and J genes are TRBV5-1 and TRBJ1-1; D is undetermined. The CDR3 covers 13 residues. The V end was cut by 1 base, the J end by 6 bases, with 10 bases between. CDR1 and CDR2 from the germline V gene are SGHRS and YFSETQ. The whole variable domain, remainder taken from reference TRBV5-1 and TRBJ1-1, is KAGVTQTPRYLIKTRGQQVTLSCSPISGHRSVSWYQQTPGQGLQFLFEYFSETQRNKGNFPGRFSGRQFSNSRSEMNVSTLELGDSALYLCASSLNGAPEAFFGQGTRLTVV.